This is a list of T cell receptor beta chains from one sample in a study of identical twins. TCRdb re-called the 5' RACE reads with MiXCR, one entry per CDR3 protein. The data show over 200,000 distinct CDR3 sequences, 6.5% seen once. The same sample was also studied in work on T cells expressing NK-cell markers.

The sample taken for sequencing was CD8+ T cells sorted from blood. The receptors come from a woman under 30 in good health. Both conserved end residues are part of each CDR3. D genes are given only for firm matches. Rows may omit the clone size; those that give it use once, few, many or a size class.

clone_size: few
v_call: TRBV10-1
j_call: TRBJ2-1
d_call: TRBD2
cdr3_aa: CASNRAGGAYNEQFF
cdr3_nt: TGCGCCAGCAATAGAGCGGGAGGAGCCTACAATGAGCAGTTCTTC

clone_size: few
v_call: TRBV7-8
j_call: TRBJ2-4
d_call: -
cdr3_aa: CASSHPGWTKNIQYF
cdr3_nt: TGTGCCAGCAGCCACCCGGGTTGGACCAAAAACATTCAGTACTTC

clone_size: many
v_call: TRBV5-1
j_call: TRBJ2-2
d_call: TRBD2
cdr3_aa: CASSLDPAGGPGELFF
cdr3_nt: TGCGCCAGCAGCTTGGACCCAGCGGGGGGCCCCGGGGAGCTGTTTTTT

clone_size: -
v_call: TRBV3-1
j_call: TRBJ2-7
d_call: -
cdr3_aa: CASSHSREQSYEQYF
cdr3_nt: TGTGCCAGCAGCCACTCCCGGGAACAGTCCTACGAGCAGTACTTC

clone_size: few
v_call: TRBV12-3/TRBV12-4
j_call: TRBJ1-4
d_call: -
cdr3_aa: CASSQGGPGEKLFF
cdr3_nt: TGTGCCAGCAGCCAGGGAGGGCCGGGGGAAAAACTGTTTTTT

clone_size: many
v_call: TRBV6-4
j_call: TRBJ2-2
d_call: -
cdr3_aa: CASSDGGAGELFF
cdr3_nt: TGTGCCAGCAGTGACGGCGGGGCCGGGGAGCTGTTTTTT

clone_size: many
v_call: TRBV10-2
j_call: TRBJ2-5
d_call: -
cdr3_aa: CASSALGRPETQYF
cdr3_nt: TGCGCCAGCAGTGCCCTGGGGAGACCGGAGACCCAGTACTTC

clone_size: many
v_call: TRBV12-3/TRBV12-4
j_call: TRBJ1-2
d_call: -
cdr3_aa: CASSLGGNDGYTF
cdr3_nt: TGTGCCAGCAGCTTGGGGGGAAACGATGGCTACACCTTC

clone_size: many
v_call: TRBV5-1
j_call: TRBJ2-7
d_call: TRBD2
cdr3_aa: CASSWGLADPYEQYF
cdr3_nt: TGCGCCAGCAGCTGGGGACTAGCGGACCCATACGAGCAGTACTTC

clone_size: few
v_call: TRBV4-3
j_call: TRBJ2-1
d_call: TRBD2
cdr3_aa: CASSQVAAGGNEQFF
cdr3_nt: TGCGCCAGCAGCCAAGTCGCAGCGGGAGGTAATGAGCAGTTCTTC

clone_size: -
v_call: TRBV7-6
j_call: TRBJ2-1
d_call: TRBD2
cdr3_aa: CASSLLPGGLSNEQFF
cdr3_nt: TGTGCCAGCAGCTTATTGCCGGGAGGGCTTTCCAATGAGCAGTTCTTC

clone_size: many
v_call: TRBV27
j_call: TRBJ2-3
d_call: TRBD2
cdr3_aa: CASSFVASGGPTDTQYF
cdr3_nt: TGTGCCAGCAGTTTCGTCGCTAGCGGGGGGCCCACAGATACGCAGTATTTT

clone_size: -
v_call: TRBV10-3
j_call: TRBJ2-3
d_call: TRBD2
cdr3_aa: CAIKPSGSIIDTQYF
cdr3_nt: TGTGCCATCAAGCCAAGCGGGAGCATCATAGATACGCAGTATTTT

clone_size: -
v_call: TRBV7-9
j_call: TRBJ1-3
d_call: -
cdr3_aa: CASSLGLRSSGNTIYF
cdr3_nt: TGTGCCAGCAGCTTAGGACTAAGGAGCTCTGGAAACACCATATATTTT

clone_size: -
v_call: TRBV7-8
j_call: TRBJ2-3
d_call: TRBD2
cdr3_aa: CASSLEETSGVNTDTQYF
cdr3_nt: TGTGCCAGCAGCTTAGAGGAGACTAGCGGGGTTAACACAGATACGCAGTATTTT

clone_size: many
v_call: TRBV12-3/TRBV12-4
j_call: TRBJ2-7
d_call: -
cdr3_aa: CASSRKEDTVNYEQYF
cdr3_nt: TGTGCCAGCAGCCGCAAAGAAGACACGGTAAACTACGAGCAGTACTTC

clone_size: few
v_call: TRBV7-9
j_call: TRBJ2-7
d_call: TRBD2
cdr3_aa: CASGPTSGAYEQYF
cdr3_nt: TGTGCCAGCGGACCCACTAGCGGGGCCTACGAGCAGTACTTC

clone_size: -
v_call: TRBV5-1
j_call: TRBJ1-1
d_call: -
cdr3_aa: CASSSDSFRTEAFF
cdr3_nt: TGCGCCAGCAGCTCCGATTCATTCCGAACTGAAGCTTTCTTT

clone_size: -
v_call: TRBV27
j_call: TRBJ2-7
d_call: TRBD1
cdr3_aa: CASIASGTAYEQYF
cdr3_nt: TGTGCCAGCATTGCGTCCGGGACAGCTTACGAGCAGTACTTC

clone_size: -
v_call: TRBV7-2
j_call: TRBJ2-7
d_call: TRBD1
cdr3_aa: CASSFRPGQPYEQYF
cdr3_nt: TGTGCCAGCAGCTTCCGACCGGGACAGCCCTACGAGCAGTACTTC

clone_size: many
v_call: TRBV12-3/TRBV12-4
j_call: TRBJ2-5
d_call: TRBD2
cdr3_aa: CASIHTSGSRQETQYF
cdr3_nt: TGTGCCAGCATTCATACTAGCGGGAGTCGGCAAGAGACCCAGTACTTC

clone_size: -
v_call: TRBV6-5
j_call: TRBJ2-7
d_call: TRBD1
cdr3_aa: CASSYSGQGDEQYF
cdr3_nt: TGTGCCAGCAGTTACTCGGGACAGGGCGACGAGCAGTACTTC

clone_size: few
v_call: TRBV6-2/TRBV6-3
j_call: TRBJ1-3
d_call: -
cdr3_aa: CASTGANGNTIYF
cdr3_nt: TGTGCCAGCACCGGGGCCAACGGAAACACCATATATTTT

clone_size: few
v_call: TRBV7-2
j_call: TRBJ2-4
d_call: TRBD1
cdr3_aa: CASSARQGAKNIQYF
cdr3_nt: TGTGCCAGCAGCGCCAGACAGGGAGCCAAAAACATTCAGTACTTC

clone_size: many
v_call: TRBV5-1
j_call: TRBJ2-5
d_call: TRBD2
cdr3_aa: CASKGKRGVDQETQYF
cdr3_nt: TGCGCCAGCAAAGGCAAGCGGGGGGTCGACCAAGAGACCCAGTACTTC

clone_size: -
v_call: TRBV7-9
j_call: TRBJ2-7
d_call: -
cdr3_aa: CASSLATGEDEQYF
cdr3_nt: TGTGCCAGCAGCTTAGCGACAGGAGAGGACGAGCAGTACTTC

clone_size: many
v_call: TRBV29-1
j_call: TRBJ1-1
d_call: -
cdr3_aa: CSVEREGNEAFF
cdr3_nt: TGCAGCGTTGAGAGGGAAGGGAATGAAGCTTTCTTT

clone_size: many
v_call: TRBV12-3/TRBV12-4
j_call: TRBJ1-2
d_call: -
cdr3_aa: CASSNLSPYGYTF
cdr3_nt: TGTGCCAGCAGCAACCTCAGCCCCTATGGCTACACCTTC

clone_size: few
v_call: TRBV5-1
j_call: TRBJ2-5
d_call: -
cdr3_aa: CASSLEGTTLQETQYF
cdr3_nt: TGCGCCAGCAGCTTGGAGGGGACGACCCTACAAGAGACCCAGTACTTC

clone_size: -
v_call: TRBV6-2/TRBV6-3
j_call: TRBJ2-1
d_call: -
cdr3_aa: CASSANEQFF
cdr3_nt: TGTGCCAGCAGCGCCAATGAGCAGTTCTTC

clone_size: many
v_call: TRBV3-1
j_call: TRBJ2-2
d_call: -
cdr3_aa: CASSQFYTGELFF
cdr3_nt: TGTGCCAGCAGCCAGTTCTACACCGGGGAGCTGTTTTTT

clone_size: -
v_call: TRBV25-1
j_call: TRBJ1-1
d_call: -
cdr3_aa: CASSEWGGAGEAFF
cdr3_nt: TGTGCCAGCAGTGAGTGGGGGGGTGCTGGTGAAGCTTTCTTT

clone_size: many
v_call: TRBV10-2
j_call: TRBJ2-4
d_call: TRBD2
cdr3_aa: CASSGEGNVDIQYF
cdr3_nt: TGCGCCAGCAGTGGGGAGGGGAACGTGGACATTCAGTACTTC

clone_size: many
v_call: TRBV9
j_call: TRBJ2-3
d_call: TRBD1
cdr3_aa: CASSPGQESTDTQYF
cdr3_nt: TGTGCCAGCAGCCCGGGACAGGAGAGCACAGATACGCAGTATTTT

clone_size: many
v_call: TRBV10-3
j_call: TRBJ2-1
d_call: -
cdr3_aa: CAISEGTGGAGRRYEQFF
cdr3_nt: TGTGCCATCAGTGAAGGAACTGGGGGGGCAGGTCGGCGGTATGAGCAGTTCTTC

clone_size: many
v_call: TRBV25-1
j_call: TRBJ2-2
d_call: -
cdr3_aa: CASSPGGDTGELFF
cdr3_nt: TGTGCCAGCAGTCCTGGAGGGGACACCGGGGAGCTGTTTTTT

clone_size: many
v_call: TRBV11-1
j_call: TRBJ2-3
d_call: -
cdr3_aa: CASSLGPTGDGWDTDTQYF
cdr3_nt: TGTGCCAGCAGCTTGGGCCCTACAGGTGACGGTTGGGACACAGATACGCAGTATTTT

clone_size: -
v_call: TRBV15
j_call: TRBJ2-7
d_call: -
cdr3_aa: CATSRDRSSYEQYF
cdr3_nt: TGTGCCACCAGTCGGGACCGGAGCTCCTACGAGCAGTACTTC